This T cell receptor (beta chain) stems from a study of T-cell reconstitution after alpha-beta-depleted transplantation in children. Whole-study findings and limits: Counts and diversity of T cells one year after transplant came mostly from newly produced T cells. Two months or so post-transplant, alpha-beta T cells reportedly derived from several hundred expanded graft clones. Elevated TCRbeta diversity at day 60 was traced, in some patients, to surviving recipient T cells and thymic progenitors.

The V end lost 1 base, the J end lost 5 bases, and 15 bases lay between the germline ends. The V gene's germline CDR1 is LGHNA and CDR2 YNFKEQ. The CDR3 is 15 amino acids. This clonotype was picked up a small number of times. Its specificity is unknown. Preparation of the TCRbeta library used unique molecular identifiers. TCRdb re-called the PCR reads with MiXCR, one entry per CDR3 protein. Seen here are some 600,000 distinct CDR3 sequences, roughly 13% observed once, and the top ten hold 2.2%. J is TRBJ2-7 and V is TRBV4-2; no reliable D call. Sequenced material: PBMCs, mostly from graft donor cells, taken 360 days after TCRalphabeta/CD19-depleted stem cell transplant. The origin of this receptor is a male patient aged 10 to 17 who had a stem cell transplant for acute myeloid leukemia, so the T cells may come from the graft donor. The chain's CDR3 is CASSQARKAANEQYF. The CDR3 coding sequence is TGTGCCAGCAGCCAAGCTCGAAAGGCCGCGAACGAGCAGTACTTC.